This T cell receptor (beta chain) came from a study of cytomegalovirus exposure and HLA in healthy donors. Study-level background: Of several hundred genotyped donors, around 76% clustered with self-reported Caucasian donors.

PCR was performed using 60 Vbeta and 13 Jbeta primers. The table came from immunoSEQ multiplex PCR; TCRdb's copy has only in-frame clones and leaves some out. The sample records about 65,000 clones, almost 80% being singletons. V lost 1 base and J lost 8; bases outside the gene matches: 7. This CDR3 region has 14 residues. The germline CDR1 and CDR2 sequences are GTSNPN and SVGIG (reference sequence). V and J are TRBV30 and TRBJ2-1; the match to TRBD2 covers 8 bases. This sequence originates from a girl aged 10 to 17 in good health and CMV-seropositive. Sequenced material: PBMCs. The CDR3 DNA sequence: TGTGCCTGGAGTGGTAGCGGGATTAGCGATGAGCAGTTCTTC. Its translation is CAWSGSGISDEQFF.